This T cell receptor beta chain emerged from a study of Graves' ophthalmopathy and Graves' hyperthyroidism. Study-level information: Peripheral blood was obtained at first diagnosis, ahead of any treatment.

Findings of the study overall: With a specificity of about 73% and a sensitivity of about 69%, the model predicted ophthalmopathy progression.

Hyperthyroidism patients were newly diagnosed, under 2 months' duration, aged 18 to 65. PBMCs originated in about 10 ml of fresh peripheral blood. As concerns this clonotype: Antigen unknown.

The CDR3 is made up of 14 amino acids. The V gene's germline CDR1 is MNHNS and CDR2 SASEGT. V lost 5 bases to trimming and J lost 10 bases; unmatched junction nucleotides: 12. The sequenced template was RNA, covering the TCR beta CDR3 region. HTBI primers were used in a first-round RT-PCR, which preceded a second-round multiplex PCR. From the multiplex PCR reads, TCRdb called clonotypes with MiXCR, one entry per CDR3 protein. The data show hundreds of thousands of distinct CDR3 sequences, more than 20% seen once. V is TRBV6-1 and J is TRBJ1-1, with TRBD1 matching 8 bases. The sequence was obtained from a woman aged 18-35 years with stable Graves' hyperthyroidism. The sample taken for sequencing was peripheral blood. CDR3 sequence reads: CASSLALTGAGAFF. As DNA, the CDR3 is TGTGCCAGCAGTCTGGCCCTGACAGGGGCGGGAGCTTTCTTT.